This T cell receptor (beta chain) was sequenced for a study of molecular identifiers for immune sequencing clone quantification (dated by TCRdb to between 2017 and 2018). About the investigation overall: For a replicate experiment, the RNA from either approximately 20,000 or 100,000 naive CD8 T cells was divided into five aliquots, and four of those aliquots went on to sequencing. This methods study benchmarked molecular-identifier clustering-based TCR repertoire sequencing (MIDCIRS) and TCR RNA copy counting, using CD8 T cells to do so. The paper as a whole reports these results and caveats: When barcode sub-clustering was not used, chimeric consensus sequences inflated TCR diversity, with chimeras reaching as high as 47%. The naive libraries included spiked-in Jurkat TCR RNA (10 copies' worth), and this Jurkat TCR RNA is not part of the donor repertoire. Clones above 20 RNA copies held over 98% of molecules in CMV-specific effector cells but under 1% in naive cells. Modeling indicated roughly 3.2 TCR RNA copies recovered per cell, compared with about 10 by digital PCR, which implies a capture efficiency of 25% to 35%. A single cell's worth of spiked-in Jurkat TCR RNA was reported detectable even among around 1 million naive CD8 T cells. Identical TCR molecules sharing a barcode could cause highly expanded clone sizes to be underestimated.

Receptors were amplified or captured by PCR. The instrument given in TCRdb is Illumina HiSeq 4000. Bulk TCR libraries were prepared as previously described, using TCR primers listed in Table S5. The Qiagen AllPrep DNA/RNA kit was used to purify total RNA. Before analysis, reads from multiple sequencing runs of the same library were pooled. The study's own analysis went as follows. Only reads with exact TCR constant sequence were kept, trimmed to 150 nt, and grouped by their 12-nt molecular barcodes. Within each barcode group, reads were sub-clustered at a 15% Levenshtein threshold, and quality-weighted consensus sequences were built per RNA molecule. Non-functional sequences were excluded, and lower-count sequences lying one edit away from another sequence were also excluded. On the basis of fitting two negative binomial distributions, barcode sub-clusters with fewer than 20% of the maximum read count were discarded. Starting from the raw public reads, TCRdb applied fastp trimming at Q25, assembled clones with MiXCR and retained in-frame beta chains. Each CDR3 protein appears once, grouped with its most common genes and DNA. For this entry, the V and J calls and clone size follow TCRdb and not the study's own pipeline. Counted in this sample were just under 650,000 distinct CDR3 sequences; roughly 21% of them appeared once. The ten largest clones represent about 0.9% of the sample.

Libraries of naive CD8 T cells were built from anywhere between about 18,000 and 1,000,000 sorted cells, with 10%, 30% or 50% of the purified RNA used. Naive CD8 T cells, defined as CD8+CD4-CCR7+CD45RA+, were FACS-sorted into RLT Plus buffer on a BD FACSAria II. Under 11 TCR copies' worth of Jurkat RNA were spiked into about 20,000-1,000,000 naive CD8 T cell samples to test detection sensitivity. CD8 T cells were enriched with RosetteSep CD8+ T Cell Enrichment Cocktail and Ficoll-Paque, followed by ACK red cell lysis. Turning to this clonotype: The target of this receptor is not known. An end of the junction differs from the germline gene, which may be a read error.

This sequence was found in a human donor in good health. Some libraries in this study had Jurkat cell RNA spiked in. The sample taken for sequencing was naive CD8+ T cells from blood, with Jurkat cell RNA spiked in. Read against the paper, the sample's cell subset or site label means: FACS-sorted CD8+CD4-CCR7+CD45RA+ naive T cells.

The DNA sequence reads TGTGCCAGCACCCCCCCACATTCGAACACCGGGGAGCTGTCTTTT. This yields the protein CASTPPHSNTGELSF. The V and J genes are TRBV12-3 or TRBV12-4 and TRBJ2-2, and possibly TRBD2, on 5 matching bases. The cysteine opens and the phenylalanine closes a CDR3 of 15 amino acids. The DNA shown is the 45-base CDR3, in frame from base 1.